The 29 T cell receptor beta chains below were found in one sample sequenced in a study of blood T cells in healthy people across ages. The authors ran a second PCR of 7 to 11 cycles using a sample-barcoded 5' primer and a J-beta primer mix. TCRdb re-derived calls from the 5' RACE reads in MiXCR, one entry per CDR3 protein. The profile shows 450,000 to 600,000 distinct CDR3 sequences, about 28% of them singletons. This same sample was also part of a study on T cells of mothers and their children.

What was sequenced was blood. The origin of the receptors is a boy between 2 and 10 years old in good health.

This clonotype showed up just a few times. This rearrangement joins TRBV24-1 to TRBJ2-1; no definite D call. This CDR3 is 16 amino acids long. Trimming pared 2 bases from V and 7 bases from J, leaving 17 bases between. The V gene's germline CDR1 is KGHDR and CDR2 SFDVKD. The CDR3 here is CATSDSHGALVNEQFF. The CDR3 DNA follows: TGTGCCACCAGTGATTCTCACGGAGCGTTAGTGAATGAGCAGTTCTTC.

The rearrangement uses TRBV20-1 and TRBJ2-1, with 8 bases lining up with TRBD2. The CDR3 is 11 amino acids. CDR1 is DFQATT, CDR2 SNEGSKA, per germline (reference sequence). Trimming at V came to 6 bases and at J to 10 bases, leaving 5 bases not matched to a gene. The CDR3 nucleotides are TGCAGTGCACCGAGGACTAGCGAGCAGTTCTTC. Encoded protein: CSAPRTSEQFF.

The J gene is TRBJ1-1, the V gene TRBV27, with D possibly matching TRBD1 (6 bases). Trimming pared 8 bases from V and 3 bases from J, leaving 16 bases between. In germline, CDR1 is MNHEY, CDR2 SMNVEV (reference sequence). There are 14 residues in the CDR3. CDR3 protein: CASWRGQQYTEAFF. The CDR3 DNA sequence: TGTGCCAGCTGGAGAGGACAGCAGTACACTGAAGCTTTCTTT.

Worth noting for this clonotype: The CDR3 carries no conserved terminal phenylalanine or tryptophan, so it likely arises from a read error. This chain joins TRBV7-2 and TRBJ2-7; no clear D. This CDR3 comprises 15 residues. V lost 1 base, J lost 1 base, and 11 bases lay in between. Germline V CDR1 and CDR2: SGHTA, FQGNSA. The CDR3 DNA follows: TGTGCCAGCAGCTTAGAGGTCCAGGTTTCCTACGAGCAGTACCTC. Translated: CASSLEVQVSYEQYL.

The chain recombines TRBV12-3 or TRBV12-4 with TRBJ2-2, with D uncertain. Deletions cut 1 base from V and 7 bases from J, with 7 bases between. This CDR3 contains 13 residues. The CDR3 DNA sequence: TGTGCCAGCAGTTTAGACCCGCTCGGGGAGCTGTTTTTT. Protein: CASSLDPLGELFF.

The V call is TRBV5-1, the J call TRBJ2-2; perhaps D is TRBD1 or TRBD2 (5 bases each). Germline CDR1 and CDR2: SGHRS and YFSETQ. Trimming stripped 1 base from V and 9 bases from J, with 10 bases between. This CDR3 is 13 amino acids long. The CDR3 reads CASSLMGERELFF. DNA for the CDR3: TGCGCCAGCAGCTTGATGGGGGAACGGGAGCTGTTTTTT. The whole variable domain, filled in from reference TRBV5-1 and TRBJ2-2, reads KAGVTQTPRYLIKTRGQQVTLSCSPISGHRSVSWYQQTPGQGLQFLFEYFSETQRNKGNFPGRFSGRQFSNSRSEMNVSTLELGDSALYLCASSLMGERELFFGEGSRLTVL.

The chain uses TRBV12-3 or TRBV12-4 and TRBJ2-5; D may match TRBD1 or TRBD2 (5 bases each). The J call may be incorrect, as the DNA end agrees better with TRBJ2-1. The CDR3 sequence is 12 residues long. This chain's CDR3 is CASSSGPNEQFF. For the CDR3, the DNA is TGTGCCAGCAGTTCGGGACCCAATGAGCAGTTCTTC.

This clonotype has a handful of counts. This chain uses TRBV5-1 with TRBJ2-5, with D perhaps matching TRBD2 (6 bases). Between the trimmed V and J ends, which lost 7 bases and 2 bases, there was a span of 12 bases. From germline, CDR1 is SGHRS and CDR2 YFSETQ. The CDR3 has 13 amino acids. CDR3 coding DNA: TGCGCCAGCGAAGCCGGGGGACAAGAGACCCAGTACTTC. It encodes CASEAGGQETQYF.

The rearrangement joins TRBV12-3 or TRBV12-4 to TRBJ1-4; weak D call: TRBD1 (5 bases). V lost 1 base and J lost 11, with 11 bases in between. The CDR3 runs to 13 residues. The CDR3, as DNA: TGTGCCAGCAGTTTAGATCCCAGGGCCAAACTGTTTTTT. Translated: CASSLDPRAKLFF.

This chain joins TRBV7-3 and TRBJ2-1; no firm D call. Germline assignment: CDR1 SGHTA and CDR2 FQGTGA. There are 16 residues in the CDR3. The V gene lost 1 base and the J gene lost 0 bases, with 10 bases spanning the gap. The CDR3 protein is CASSLNAESSYNEQFF. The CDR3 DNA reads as TGTGCCAGCAGCTTAAATGCGGAAAGCTCCTACAATGAGCAGTTCTTC.

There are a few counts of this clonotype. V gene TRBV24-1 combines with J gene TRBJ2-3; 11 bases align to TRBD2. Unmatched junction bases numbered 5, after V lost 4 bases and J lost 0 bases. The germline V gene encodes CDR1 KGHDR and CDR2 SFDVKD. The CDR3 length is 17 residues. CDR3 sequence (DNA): TGTGCCACCAGTGACCAAACTAGCGGGGGTAGCACAGATACGCAGTATTTT. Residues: CATSDQTSGGSTDTQYF.

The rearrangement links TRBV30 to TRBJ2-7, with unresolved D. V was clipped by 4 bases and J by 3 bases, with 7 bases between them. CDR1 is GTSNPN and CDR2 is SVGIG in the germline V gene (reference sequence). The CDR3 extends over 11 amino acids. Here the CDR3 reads CAWKQRYEQYF. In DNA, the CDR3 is TGTGCCTGGAAACAGCGCTACGAGCAGTACTTC.

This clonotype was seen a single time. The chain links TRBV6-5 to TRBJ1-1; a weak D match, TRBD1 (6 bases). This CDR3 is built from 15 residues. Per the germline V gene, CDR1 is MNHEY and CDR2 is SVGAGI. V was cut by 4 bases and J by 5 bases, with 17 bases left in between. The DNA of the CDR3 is TGTGCCAGCAGTTCACAGGGTTTGGAAACAACTGAAGCTTTCTTT. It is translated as CASSSQGLETTEAFF.

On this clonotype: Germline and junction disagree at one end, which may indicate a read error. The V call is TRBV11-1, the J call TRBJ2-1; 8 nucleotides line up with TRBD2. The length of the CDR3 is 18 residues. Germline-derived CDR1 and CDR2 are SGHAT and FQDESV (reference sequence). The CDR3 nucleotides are TGTGCCAGCAGCTCCAGGGGATTACCGGGGGGGGTCTCTAATGAGCAGCTCTTC. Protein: CASSSRGLPGGVSNEQLF. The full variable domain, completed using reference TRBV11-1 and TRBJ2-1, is EAEVAQSPRYKITEKSQAVAFWCDPISGHATLYWYRQILGQGPELLVQFQDESVVDDSQLPKDRFSAERLKGVDSTLKIQPAELGDSAMYLCASSSRGLPGGVSNEQLFGPGTRLTVL.

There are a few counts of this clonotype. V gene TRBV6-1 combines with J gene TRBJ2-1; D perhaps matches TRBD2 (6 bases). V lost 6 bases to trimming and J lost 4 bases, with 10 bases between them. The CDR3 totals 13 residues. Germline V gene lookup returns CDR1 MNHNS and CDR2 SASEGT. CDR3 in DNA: TGTGCCAGCAGAGCGGGCCAGTACAATGAGCAGTTCTTC. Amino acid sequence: CASRAGQYNEQFF.

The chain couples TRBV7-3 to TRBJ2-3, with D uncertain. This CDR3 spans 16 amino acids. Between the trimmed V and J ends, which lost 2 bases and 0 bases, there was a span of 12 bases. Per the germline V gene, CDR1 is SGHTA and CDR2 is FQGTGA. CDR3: CASSLEGGSSTDTQYF. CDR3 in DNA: TGTGCCAGCAGCTTAGAAGGCGGATCAAGCACAGATACGCAGTATTTT.

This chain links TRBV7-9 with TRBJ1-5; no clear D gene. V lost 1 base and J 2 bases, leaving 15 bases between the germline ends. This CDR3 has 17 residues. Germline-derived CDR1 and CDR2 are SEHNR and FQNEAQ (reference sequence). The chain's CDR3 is CASSLVHGGDGNQPQHF. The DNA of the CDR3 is TGTGCCAGCAGCTTAGTCCACGGTGGGGATGGCAATCAGCCCCAGCATTTT.

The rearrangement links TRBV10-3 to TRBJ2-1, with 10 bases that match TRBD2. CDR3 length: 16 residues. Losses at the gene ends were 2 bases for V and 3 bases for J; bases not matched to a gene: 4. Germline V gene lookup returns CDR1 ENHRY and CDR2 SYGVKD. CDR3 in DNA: TGTGCCATCAGTGAGGCTAGCGGGAGTTTCTACAATGAGCAGTTCTTC. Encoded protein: CAISEASGSFYNEQFF.

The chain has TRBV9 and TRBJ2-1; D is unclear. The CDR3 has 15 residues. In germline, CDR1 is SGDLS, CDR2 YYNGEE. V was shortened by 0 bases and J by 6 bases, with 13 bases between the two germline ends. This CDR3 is CASSVAGLVANEQFF. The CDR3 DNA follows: TGTGCCAGCAGCGTAGCGGGCCTAGTGGCCAATGAGCAGTTCTTC. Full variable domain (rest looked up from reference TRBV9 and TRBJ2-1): DSGVTQTPKHLITATGQRVTLRCSPRSGDLSVYWYQQSLDQGLQFLIQYYNGEERAKGNILERFSAQQFPDLHSELNLSSLELGDSALYFCASSVAGLVANEQFFGPGTRLTVL.

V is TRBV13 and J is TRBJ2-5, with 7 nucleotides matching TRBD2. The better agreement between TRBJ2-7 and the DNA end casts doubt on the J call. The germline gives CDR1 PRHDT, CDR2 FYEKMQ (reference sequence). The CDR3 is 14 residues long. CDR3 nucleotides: TGTGCCAGCAGCACCAGACTAGCACTCTACGAGCAGTACTTC. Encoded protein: CASSTRLALYEQYF.

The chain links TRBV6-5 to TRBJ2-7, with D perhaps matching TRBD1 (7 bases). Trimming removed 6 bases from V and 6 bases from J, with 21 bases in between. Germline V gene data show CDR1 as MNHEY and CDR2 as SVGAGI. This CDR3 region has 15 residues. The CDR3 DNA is TGTGCCAGCAGCGATCGGACAGGAGGGGTCCTCGAGCAGTACTTC. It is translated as CASSDRTGGVLEQYF.

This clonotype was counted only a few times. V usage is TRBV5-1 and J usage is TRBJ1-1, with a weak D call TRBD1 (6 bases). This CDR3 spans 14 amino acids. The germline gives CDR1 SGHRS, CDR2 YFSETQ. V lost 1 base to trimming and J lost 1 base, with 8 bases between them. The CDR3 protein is CASSLWGPNTEAFF. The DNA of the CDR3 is TGCGCCAGCAGCTTGTGGGGGCCGAACACTGAAGCTTTCTTT.

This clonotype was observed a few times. CDR3 loop: CAISDSLAKNIQYF. The CDR3 nucleotides read TGTGCCATCAGTGACAGTCTAGCCAAAAACATTCAGTACTTC. V usage is TRBV10-3 and J usage is TRBJ2-4; D call uncertain. This CDR3 has 14 residues. The germline V and J ends were trimmed by 3 bases and 0 bases, with 6 bases remaining between them. Germline values: CDR1 ENHRY, CDR2 SYGVKD.

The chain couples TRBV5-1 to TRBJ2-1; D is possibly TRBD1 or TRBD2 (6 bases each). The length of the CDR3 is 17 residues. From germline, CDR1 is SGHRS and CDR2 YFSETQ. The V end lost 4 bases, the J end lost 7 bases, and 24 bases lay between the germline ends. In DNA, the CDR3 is TGCGCCAGCAGCCCTAGAGGGGGGACCCCTTTGGGGAATGAGCAGTTCTTC. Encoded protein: CASSPRGGTPLGNEQFF.

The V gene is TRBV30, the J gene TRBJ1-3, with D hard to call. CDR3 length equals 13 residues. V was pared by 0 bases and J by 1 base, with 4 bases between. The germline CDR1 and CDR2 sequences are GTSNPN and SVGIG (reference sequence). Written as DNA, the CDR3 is TGTGCCTGGAGTGTGGGTTCTGGAAACACCATATATTTT. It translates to CAWSVGSGNTIYF.

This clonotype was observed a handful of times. The CDR3, as DNA: TGCGCCAGCAGCTTCGGGTCGACCGGGGGGCGCTACGAGCAGTACTTC. It translates to CASSFGSTGGRYEQYF. The chain is built from TRBV5-1 and TRBJ2-7; TRBD2 is a possible D gene (7 bases). The V gene lost 2 bases and the J gene lost 3 bases, with 18 bases spanning the gap. The CDR3 has 16 amino acids. Germline loops: CDR1 SGHRS, CDR2 YFSETQ. The full variable domain, its missing parts supplied by reference TRBV5-1 and TRBJ2-7, is KAGVTQTPRYLIKTRGQQVTLSCSPISGHRSVSWYQQTPGQGLQFLFEYFSETQRNKGNFPGRFSGRQFSNSRSEMNVSTLELGDSALYLCASSFGSTGGRYEQYFGPGTRLTVT.

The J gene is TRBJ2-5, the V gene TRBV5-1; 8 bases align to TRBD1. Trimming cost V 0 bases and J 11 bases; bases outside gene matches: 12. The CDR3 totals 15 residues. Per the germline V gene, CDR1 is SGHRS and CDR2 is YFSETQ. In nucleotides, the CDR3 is TGCGCCAGCAGCTTGGGGCCTGGACAGGGTCAGGAGCAGTACTTC. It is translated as CASSLGPGQGQEQYF. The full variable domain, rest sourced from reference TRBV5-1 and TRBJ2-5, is KAGVTQTPRYLIKTRGQQVTLSCSPISGHRSVSWYQQTPGQGLQFLFEYFSETQRNKGNFPGRFSGRQFSNSRSEMNVSTLELGDSALYLCASSLGPGQGQEQYFGPGTRLLVL.

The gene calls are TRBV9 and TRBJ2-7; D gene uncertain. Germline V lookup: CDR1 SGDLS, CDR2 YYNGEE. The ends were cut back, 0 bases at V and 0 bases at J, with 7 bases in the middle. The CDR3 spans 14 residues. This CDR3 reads CASSVDYVSYEQYF. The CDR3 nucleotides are TGTGCCAGCAGCGTAGATTATGTCTCCTACGAGCAGTACTTC.

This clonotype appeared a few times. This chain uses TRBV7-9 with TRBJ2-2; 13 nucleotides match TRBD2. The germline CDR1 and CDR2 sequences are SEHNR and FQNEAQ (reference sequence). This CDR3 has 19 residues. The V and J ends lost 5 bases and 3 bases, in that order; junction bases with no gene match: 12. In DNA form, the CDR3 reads TGTGCCAGCAGCACCAGGACTAGCGGGGGCCAGGATCACACCGGGGAGCTGTTTTTT. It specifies CASSTRTSGGQDHTGELFF. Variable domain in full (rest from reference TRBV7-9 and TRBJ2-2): DTGVSQNPRHKITKRGQNVTFRCDPISEHNRLYWYRQTLGQGPEFLTYFQNEAQLEKSRLLSDRFSAERPKGSFSTLEIQRTEQGDSAMYLCASSTRTSGGQDHTGELFFGEGSRLTVL.